Listed here are 13 T cell receptor beta chains from one sample, sequenced in a study of beta chain features in type 1 diabetes. Study-wide findings and caveats: Type 1 diabetes patients showed a moderate but significant shortening of TCRB CDR3s in all four CD4+ subsets.

Investigators reverse transcribed all isolated RNA, so they sequenced expressed TCRB transcripts. The repertoire was sequenced with immunoSEQ multiplex PCR; TCRdb's copy has only in-frame clones and lacks some. The sample consists of some 47,000 clones, around 40% of them appearing once. Their antigens remain unidentified. The sequenced material came from stem cell memory CD4+ T cells from blood. The receptors were sampled from a man aged 25-45 years with type 1 diabetes.

This rearrangement joins TRBV27 to TRBJ2-2; maybe TRBD2 (6 bases). Germline CDR1 reads MNHEY; CDR2 reads SMNVEV (reference sequence). There are 16 residues in the CDR3. The V and J ends lost 1 base and 5 bases respectively, with 14 bases between them. CDR3 in amino acids: CASSLFGGAITGELFF. The CDR3, as DNA: TGTGCCAGCAGTTTATTCGGCGGGGCGATAACCGGGGAGCTGTTTTTT.

The chain links TRBV18 to TRBJ2-5; tentative D call: TRBD2 (6 bases). CDR3 size: 17 residues. Germline V CDR1 and CDR2: KGHSH, LQKENI. Trimming left V 5 bases short and J 1 base short, with 20 bases between. CDR3 protein: CASSNLWAAGLQETQYF. In nucleotides, the CDR3 is TGTGCCAGCTCAAACCTTTGGGCAGCGGGTCTCCAAGAGACCCAGTACTTC. The variable domain in full, with the rest retrieved from reference TRBV18 and TRBJ2-5, is NAGVMQNPRHLVRRRGQEARLRCSPMKGHSHVYWYRQLPEEGLKFMVYLQKENIIDESGMPKERFSAEFPKEGPSILRIQQVVRGDSAAYFCASSNLWAAGLQETQYFGPGTRLLVL.

This clone was picked up a small number of times. This rearrangement joins TRBV29-1 to TRBJ2-1; TRBD1 aligns across 8 bases. The CDR3 is made up of 11 amino acids. V gave up 6 bases and J gave up 8 bases; unmatched junction bases: 3. Per the germline V gene, CDR1 is SQVTM and CDR2 is ANQGSEA. CDR3 bases: TGCAGCGTCCAGACAGGGGATGAGCAGTTCTTC. Translated, it gives CSVQTGDEQFF.

This clone was picked up one time. This chain uses TRBV27 with TRBJ2-7, with D perhaps matching TRBD2 (6 bases). CDR1 and CDR2 (germline): MNHEY, SMNVEV (reference sequence). Trimming stripped 5 bases from V and 0 bases from J, with 14 bases between. The CDR3 has 15 amino acids. In DNA form, the CDR3 reads TGTGCCAGCAGTGCCTCCGGGACTGGCTCCTACGAGCAGTACTTC. Translating gives CASSASGTGSYEQYF.

The chain carries TRBV18 and TRBJ2-7, with TRBD1 as a possible D gene (6 bases). V shed 3 bases and J shed 2 bases, with 11 bases lying between them. The germline gives CDR1 KGHSH, CDR2 LQKENI. The CDR3 extends over 14 amino acids. CDR3 loop: CASSPITGPYEQYF. The CDR3 DNA follows: TGTGCCAGCTCACCGATAACAGGGCCCTACGAGCAGTACTTC. Drawing the rest from reference TRBV18 and TRBJ2-7, the complete variable domain is NAGVMQNPRHLVRRRGQEARLRCSPMKGHSHVYWYRQLPEEGLKFMVYLQKENIIDESGMPKERFSAEFPKEGPSILRIQQVVRGDSAAYFCASSPITGPYEQYFGPGTRLTVT.

This clone was detected only a few times. The V call is TRBV5-1, the J call TRBJ2-7; TRBD2 aligns across 14 bases. Trimming at V came to 5 bases and at J to 2 bases, leaving 3 bases not matched to a gene. The germline V gene encodes CDR1 SGHRS and CDR2 YFSETQ. This CDR3 has 15 amino acids. Here the CDR3 DNA reads TGCGCCAGCAGGCAGGGACTAGCGGGAGCCTACGAGCAGTACTTC. This sequence encodes CASRQGLAGAYEQYF.

The chain carries TRBV18 and TRBJ2-5; possible D gene TRBD2, 6 bases. The CDR3 spans 14 residues. Germline lookup yields CDR1 KGHSH and CDR2 LQKENI. Trimming cost V 4 bases and J 2 bases, with 11 bases left between them. The CDR3 DNA reads TGTGCCAGCTCACGAATGGGGGGACAAGAGACCCAGTACTTC. Its translation: CASSRMGGQETQYF.

J is TRBJ1-2 and V is TRBV10-2; D remains ambiguous. The CDR3 is made up of 12 amino acids. Germline loops: CDR1 WSHSY, CDR2 SAAADI. V lost 1 base and J 8 bases, leaving 8 bases between the germline ends. The CDR3 here is CASSEYGGGYTF. CDR3 sequence (DNA): TGCGCCAGCAGTGAGTACGGAGGAGGCTACACCTTC.

The J gene is TRBJ2-7, the V gene TRBV5-1; 8 nucleotides align to TRBD2. Looked up from germline, CDR1 is SGHRS and CDR2 is YFSETQ. Germline trimming cut 5 bases from V and 0 bases from J; bases unmatched to any gene: 7. This CDR3 has 15 residues. CDR3 bases: TGCGCCAGCAGGGACTTCGCGGGAGGCTCCTACGAGCAGTACTTC. Protein: CASRDFAGGSYEQYF.

V and J are TRBV9 and TRBJ2-2; 9 nucleotides match TRBD2. The J segment lost 0 bases and the V segment lost 4 bases, leaving 7 bases of the junction unmatched. The CDR3 has 17 residues. Germline CDR1 SGDLS, CDR2 YYNGEE. The CDR3 nucleotides are TGTGCCAGCAGCACAGGACTAGCGTTTACGAACACCGGGGAGCTGTTTTTT. Its protein is CASSTGLAFTNTGELFF.

V is TRBV7-2 and J is TRBJ2-7; 7 bases line up with TRBD1. This CDR3 spans 14 amino acids. The V and J ends lost 1 base and 2 bases, in that order; junction bases with no gene match: 2. The V gene's germline CDR1 is SGHTA and CDR2 FQGNSA. The CDR3 DNA sequence: TGTGCCAGCAGCTTAGGACAGGGAACCTACGAGCAGTACTTC. Protein sequence: CASSLGQGTYEQYF.

The genes are TRBV9 and TRBJ2-7, with 7 bases that match TRBD1. The CDR3 is made up of 12 amino acids. V trimming: 4 bases; J trimming: 4 bases; junction bases outside the gene matches: 2. In germline, CDR1 is SGDLS, CDR2 YYNGEE. The CDR3: CASSPTGYEQYF. In nucleotides, the CDR3 is TGTGCCAGCAGCCCGACAGGGTACGAGCAGTACTTC. The full variable domain, with the rest looked up from reference TRBV9 and TRBJ2-7, is DSGVTQTPKHLITATGQRVTLRCSPRSGDLSVYWYQQSLDQGLQFLIQYYNGEERAKGNILERFSAQQFPDLHSELNLSSLELGDSALYFCASSPTGYEQYFGPGTRLTVT.

This clone has more than one count but fewer than ten. The rearrangement joins TRBV5-1 to TRBJ2-3; D gene uncertain. This CDR3 has 13 residues. V lost 4 bases and J lost 0, with 6 bases in between. CDR1 SGHRS and CDR2 YFSETQ come from the germline V gene. The CDR3 DNA is TGCGCCAGCAGCACAACCAGCACAGATACGCAGTATTTT. Amino acid sequence: CASSTTSTDTQYF.